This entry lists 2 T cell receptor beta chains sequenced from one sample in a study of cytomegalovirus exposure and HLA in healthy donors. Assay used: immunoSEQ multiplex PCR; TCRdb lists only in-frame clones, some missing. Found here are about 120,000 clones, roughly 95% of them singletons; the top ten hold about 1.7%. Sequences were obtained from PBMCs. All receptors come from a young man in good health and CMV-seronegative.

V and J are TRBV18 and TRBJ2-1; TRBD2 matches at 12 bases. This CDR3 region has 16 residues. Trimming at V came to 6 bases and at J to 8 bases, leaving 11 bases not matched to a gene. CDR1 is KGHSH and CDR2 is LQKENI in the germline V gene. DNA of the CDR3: TGTGCCAGCTCTCGGACTAGCGGGACGGTTTGGGATGAGCAGTTCTTC. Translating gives CASSRTSGTVWDEQFF.

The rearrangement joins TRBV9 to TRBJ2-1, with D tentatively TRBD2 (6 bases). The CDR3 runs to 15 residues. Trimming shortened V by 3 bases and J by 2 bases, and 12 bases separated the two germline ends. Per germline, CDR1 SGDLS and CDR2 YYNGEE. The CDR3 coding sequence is TGTGCCAGCAGCGAAACGGGGGATCCCTACAATGAGCAGTTCTTC. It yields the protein CASSETGDPYNEQFF. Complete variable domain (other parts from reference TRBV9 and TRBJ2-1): DSGVTQTPKHLITATGQRVTLRCSPRSGDLSVYWYQQSLDQGLQFLIQYYNGEERAKGNILERFSAQQFPDLHSELNLSSLELGDSALYFCASSETGDPYNEQFFGPGTRLTVL.